The clone carrying this T cell receptor (beta chain) was detected ten times or more. Its cognate antigen is unknown. The time point was: persistent/refractory GD, antithyroid drugs over 5 years with positive TRAb. From RNA extracted from PBMCs, the TCR library was made. Graves' disease diagnosis used American Thyroid Association guidelines. Building the TCR beta libraries relied on iRepertoire HTBI primers, and CDR3 regions underwent Arm-PCR. TCRdb re-analysed the multiplex PCR reads in MiXCR, keeping a single row per CDR3 protein. The repertoire includes about 470,000 distinct CDR3 sequences, roughly 20% of them detected once, and 7.8% sits in the top ten. This entry belongs to a study of regulatory T cells in long-lasting Graves disease. The CDR3 has 15 residues. The V gene's germline CDR1 is SNHLY and CDR2 FYNNEI. Losses at the gene ends were 9 bases for V and 2 bases for J; bases not matched to a gene: 10.

General study results and limits: Accuracy was perhaps lowered by the small sample size. Persistent disease preferred TRBV28, TRBJ1-2 and TRBJ2-5; new disease, TRBV20-1 and TRBJ2-1. With a few thousand shared public clonotypes, persistent patients exceeded new patients, who shared about a thousand.

The gene calls are TRBV2 and TRBJ2-5; 9 bases fit TRBD1. The clonotype comes from a female donor with Graves disease. The source material was peripheral blood mononuclear cells (PBMCs), sampled when the disease was refractory, from a patient treated with antithyroid drugs. CDR3 amino acids: CARSSLGTGQETQYF. The CDR3 DNA reads TGTGCCAGATCTTCACTAGGGACAGGGCAAGAGACCCAGTACTTC.